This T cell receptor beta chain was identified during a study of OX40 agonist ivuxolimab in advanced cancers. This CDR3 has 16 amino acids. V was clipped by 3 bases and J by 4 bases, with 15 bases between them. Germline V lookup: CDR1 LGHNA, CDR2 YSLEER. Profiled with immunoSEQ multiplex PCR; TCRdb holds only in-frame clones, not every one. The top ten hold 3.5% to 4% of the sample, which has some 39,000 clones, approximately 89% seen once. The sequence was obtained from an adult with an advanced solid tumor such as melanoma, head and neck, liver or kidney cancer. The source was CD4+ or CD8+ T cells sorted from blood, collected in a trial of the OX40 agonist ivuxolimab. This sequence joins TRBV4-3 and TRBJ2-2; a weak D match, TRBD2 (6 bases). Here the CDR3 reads CASSHGGAFGTGELFF. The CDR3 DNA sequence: TGCGCCAGCAGCCACGGCGGGGCGTTTGGCACCGGGGAGCTGTTTTTT.